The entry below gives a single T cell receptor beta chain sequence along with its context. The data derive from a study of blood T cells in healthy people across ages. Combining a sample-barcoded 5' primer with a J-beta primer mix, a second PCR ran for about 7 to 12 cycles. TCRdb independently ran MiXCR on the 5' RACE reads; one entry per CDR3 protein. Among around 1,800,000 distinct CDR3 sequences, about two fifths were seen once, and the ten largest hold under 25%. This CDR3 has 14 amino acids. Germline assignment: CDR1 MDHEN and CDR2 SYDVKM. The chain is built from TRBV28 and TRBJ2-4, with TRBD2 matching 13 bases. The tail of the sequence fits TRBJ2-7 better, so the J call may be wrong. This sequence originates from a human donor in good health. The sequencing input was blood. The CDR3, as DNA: TGTGCCAGCAGGTCGGGACTAGCGGGATACGAGCAGTACTTC. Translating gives CASRSGLAGYEQYF.